This TCR beta chain derives from a study of vaccination and CD4 T cells after COVID-19. About this clonotype itself: Antigen unknown.

With 7 bases clipped from V and 2 bases from J, the junction kept 3 bases outside the gene matches. Germline V gene sequence: CDR1 SGHRS, CDR2 YFSETQ. The CDR3 runs 14 residues. The treatment is: 10-day PBMC culture with coronavirus spike peptide pools or control peptides (ViraFEST assay). Cultured CD4+ T-cell DNA underwent Oncomine TCR Beta short-read sequencing. TCRdb fed the PCR reads into MiXCR, producing one record per CDR3 protein. The sample lists 11,000 or so distinct CDR3 sequences; roughly two thirds were seen once. The TCR originated in a human donor who had recovered from COVID-19. The chain joins TRBV5-1 to TRBJ2-6; TRBD1 matches 7 bases. Sequenced material: CD4+ T cells from blood, cultured in vitro. The CDR3 DNA sequence: TGCGCCAGCTTTACAGGGGCTGGGGCCAACGTCCTGACTTTC. This encodes CASFTGAGANVLTF. The full variable domain, rest sourced from reference TRBV5-1 and TRBJ2-6, is KAGVTQTPRYLIKTRGQQVTLSCSPISGHRSVSWYQQTPGQGLQFLFEYFSETQRNKGNFPGRFSGRQFSNSRSEMNVSTLELGDSALYLCASFTGAGANVLTFGAGSRLTVL.